A selection of T cell receptor beta chains follows, all from one sample in a study of blood T cell repertoires in COVID-19. Assay used: immunoSEQ multiplex PCR; TCRdb lists only in-frame clones, some missing. The profile shows approximately 670,000 clones, 85% to 90% of them singletons. Sequenced material: peripheral blood. Source of these receptors: a young woman with acute or convalescent COVID-19. Each CDR3 is given with its conserved first and last residue.

J gene: TRBJ1-3; V gene: TRBV7-9; CDR3 protein: CASSGEISGNTIYF
J gene: TRBJ2-2; V gene: TRBV30; CDR3 protein: CAWSVPGGGQAAGELFF
J gene: TRBJ1-3; V gene: TRBV19; CDR3 protein: CASRIREVSGNTIYF
J gene: TRBJ1-2; V gene: TRBV20-1; CDR3 protein: CSASAAVPVYGYTF
J gene: TRBJ1-4; V gene: TRBV5-1; CDR3 protein: CASSLVGTGALGELFF
J gene: TRBJ2-3; V gene: TRBV27; CDR3 protein: CAGSLGGKSKDTQYF
J gene: TRBJ1-2; V gene: TRBV3-1/TRBV3-2; CDR3 protein: CASSQVAQRGYGYTF
J gene: TRBJ2-7; V gene: TRBV10-3; CDR3 protein: CASRTGGYEQYF
J gene: TRBJ2-7; V gene: TRBV30; CDR3 protein: CAITDLDRSYEQYF
J gene: TRBJ1-4; V gene: TRBV5-6; CDR3 protein: CASTWGPGGKLFF
J gene: TRBJ1-2; V gene: TRBV6-6; CDR3 protein: CASSNRDPSGYTF
J gene: TRBJ2-1; V gene: TRBV9; CDR3 protein: CASSTSGTEGSNEQFF
J gene: TRBJ2-3; V gene: TRBV9; CDR3 protein: CASSRDYQRDTQYF
J gene: TRBJ1-3; V gene: TRBV9; CDR3 protein: CASSLLGTDFGNTIYF
J gene: TRBJ2-2; V gene: TRBV7-3; CDR3 protein: CASSSDSYTGELFF
J gene: TRBJ2-1; V gene: TRBV10-3; CDR3 protein: CAISGTGGNEQFF
J gene: TRBJ1-3; V gene: TRBV11-2; CDR3 protein: CASSLAYSGNTIYF
J gene: TRBJ2-1; V gene: TRBV5-1; CDR3 protein: CASSTAVGGNEQFF
J gene: TRBJ2-5; V gene: TRBV5-4; CDR3 protein: CASSFGSGTTQETQYF
J gene: TRBJ1-1; V gene: TRBV20-1; CDR3 protein: CSQGEAFF
J gene: TRBJ2-7; V gene: TRBV5-1; CDR3 protein: CASSFGVTGPYEQYF
J gene: TRBJ2-7; V gene: TRBV4-3; CDR3 protein: CASSLSQGYEQYF
J gene: TRBJ1-2; V gene: TRBV7-9; CDR3 protein: CASSLATTGSSGYTF
J gene: TRBJ1-5; V gene: TRBV30; CDR3 protein: CAWSTGGQQPQHF
J gene: TRBJ1-4; V gene: TRBV7-9; CDR3 protein: CASSPAGEKLFF
J gene: TRBJ2-4; V gene: TRBV29-1; CDR3 protein: CSVEGGALAKNIQYF
J gene: TRBJ1-5; V gene: TRBV7-6; CDR3 protein: CASSSVFNQPQHF
J gene: TRBJ2-3; V gene: TRBV19; CDR3 protein: CASISDRDTQYF
J gene: TRBJ1-6; V gene: TRBV5-6; CDR3 protein: CASSLGENNSPLHF
J gene: TRBJ1-5; V gene: TRBV27; CDR3 protein: CASRLNRGQPQHF